Shown below are 13 T cell receptor beta chains from a single sample sequenced in a study of blood T cell repertoires in COVID-19. Sequencing was performed with immunoSEQ multiplex PCR; in TCRdb, only in-frame clones are kept and a portion is missing. The repertoire holds tens of thousands of clones, nearly 80% seen once, with approximately 12% in the top ten. Sequencing used peripheral blood. These receptors all come from a human donor in a cohort sampled during active COVID-19.

Written as DNA, the CDR3 is TGTGCCAGCAGTTTTGACAGGGAGTACTATGGCTACACCTTC. Encoded protein: CASSFDREYYGYTF. This sequence joins TRBV27 and TRBJ1-2, with 7 bases fitting TRBD1. CDR3 size: 14 residues. Germline V lookup: CDR1 MNHEY, CDR2 SMNVEV (reference sequence). V was clipped by 3 bases and J by 3 bases; unmatched bases: 4.

This sequence joins TRBV7-9 and TRBJ2-1; D is undetermined. Germline V gene lookup returns CDR1 SEHNR and CDR2 FQNEAQ (reference sequence). The CDR3 sequence is 13 residues long. V was shortened by 6 bases and J by 6 bases, with 12 bases between the two germline ends. The CDR3 coding sequence is TGTGCCAGCAGTTCGGCCGTAGCCAATGAGCAGTTCTTC. Its protein product is CASSSAVANEQFF.

V gene TRBV15 combines with J gene TRBJ1-5; TRBD1 matches 7 bases. Germline V gene sequence: CDR1 LNHNV, CDR2 YYDKDF (reference sequence). V shed 0 bases and J 7 bases; nucleotides not matched to a gene: 9. The length of the CDR3 is 16 residues. The CDR3 region has the DNA TGTGCCACCAGCAGAGATCTCCGCAGGGGGACGCAGCCCCAGCATTTT. As protein: CATSRDLRRGTQPQHF.

V usage is TRBV29-1 and J usage is TRBJ2-2, with 9 bases matching TRBD2. Trimming took 6 bases from V and 2 from J; bases not matched to a gene: 4. Germline CDR1 SQVTM, CDR2 ANQGSEA. The length of the CDR3 is 14 residues. The CDR3 spells CSVASGVNTGELFF. CDR3 DNA sequence: TGCAGCGTAGCTAGCGGGGTAAACACCGGGGAGCTGTTTTTT.

This clone is a singleton in its sample. An end of the junction does not agree with germline; a read error may underlie this. The genes are TRBV6-5 and TRBJ1-4; the match to TRBD1 covers 9 bases. CDR1 is MNHEY, CDR2 SVGAGI, per germline. The CDR3 covers 15 residues. Here the CDR3 DNA reads TGTGCCCGCAGGGGGGCGGGGGACAGGGCTGAAAAACTGTTTTTT. Its protein product is CARRGAGDRAEKLFF.

This clone appeared a single time. The rearrangement joins TRBV4-1 to TRBJ2-3, with 11 bases lining up with TRBD2. The length of the CDR3 is 16 residues. CDR1 is MGHRA, CDR2 YSYEKL, per germline. V trimming: 4 bases; J trimming: 5 bases; junction bases outside the gene matches: 8. The CDR3 sequence is CASSRKLAGGGDTQYF. The CDR3 DNA reads TGCGCCAGCAGCCGGAAGCTAGCGGGAGGAGGAGATACGCAGTATTTT.

The count of this clone is one. This specimen includes other DNA sequences encoding the same CDR3. This chain joins TRBV5-1 and TRBJ1-3; D is unresolved. This CDR3 contains 13 residues. Trimming took 7 bases from V and 1 from J, leaving 9 bases between them. Germline V gives CDR1 SGHRS, CDR2 YFSETQ. CDR3 DNA sequence: TGCGCCAGCGCGACCAGGTCTGGAAACACCATATATTTT. Its translation is CASATRSGNTIYF.

The J gene is TRBJ2-1, the V gene TRBV7-2; 7 bases agree with TRBD2. Trimming removed 6 bases from V and 8 bases from J; junction bases left unmatched: 13. The CDR3 is 15 amino acids. Per germline, CDR1 SGHTA and CDR2 FQGNSA. CDR3 in amino acids: CASSPLGGRGDEQFF. CDR3 nucleotide sequence: TGTGCCAGCAGTCCCCTCGGCGGGAGAGGCGATGAGCAGTTCTTC.

This chain connects TRBV5-1 to TRBJ2-2; D not certain. V was cut by 0 bases and J by 3 bases, with 12 bases left in between. The CDR3 extends over 16 amino acids. Germline V gene sequence: CDR1 SGHRS, CDR2 YFSETQ. CDR3 sequence reads: CASSLVPRSHTGELFF. The DNA of the CDR3 is TGCGCCAGCAGCTTGGTCCCCCGGAGCCACACCGGGGAGCTGTTTTTT.

The chain uses TRBV28 and TRBJ2-7; 12 nucleotides agree with TRBD1. This CDR3 has 15 amino acids. Trimming took 6 bases from V and 3 from J; bases not matched to a gene: 6. Germline CDR1 reads MDHEN; CDR2 reads SYDVKM. The CDR3 region is CASSPGQGALYEQYF. DNA for the CDR3: TGTGCCAGCAGCCCGGGACAGGGGGCACTCTACGAGCAGTACTTC.

The gene calls are TRBV18 and TRBJ2-1, with TRBD1 as a possible D gene (6 bases). The germline V gene has CDR1 KGHSH and CDR2 LQKENI. Trimming took off 1 base at V and 0 bases at J, with 19 bases between the two ends. The length of the CDR3 is 19 residues. CDR3 in DNA: TGTGCCAGCTCACCACAACGTAGCAGGGGCCTTTTCTCCTACAATGAGCAGTTCTTC. Translated: CASSPQRSRGLFSYNEQFF.

V is TRBV19 and J is TRBJ2-7; TRBD1 aligns across 10 bases. The V segment lost 9 bases and the J segment 0 bases; nucleotides outside the gene matches: 2. The germline V gene encodes CDR1 LNHDA and CDR2 SQIVND (reference sequence). The CDR3 covers 13 residues. The CDR3 region is CASRQGASYEQYF. In nucleotides, the CDR3 is TGTGCCAGCCGACAGGGGGCCTCCTACGAGCAGTACTTC.

The rearrangement links TRBV6-5 to TRBJ1-5, with D tentatively TRBD1 (6 bases). This CDR3 spans 14 amino acids. Germline V gene sequence: CDR1 MNHEY, CDR2 SVGAGI. V was trimmed by 0 bases and J by 7 bases, leaving 10 bases between them. The CDR3 reads CASSYSGGRQPQHF. In nucleotides, the CDR3 is TGTGCCAGCAGTTACTCCGGGGGGCGGCAGCCCCAGCATTTT.